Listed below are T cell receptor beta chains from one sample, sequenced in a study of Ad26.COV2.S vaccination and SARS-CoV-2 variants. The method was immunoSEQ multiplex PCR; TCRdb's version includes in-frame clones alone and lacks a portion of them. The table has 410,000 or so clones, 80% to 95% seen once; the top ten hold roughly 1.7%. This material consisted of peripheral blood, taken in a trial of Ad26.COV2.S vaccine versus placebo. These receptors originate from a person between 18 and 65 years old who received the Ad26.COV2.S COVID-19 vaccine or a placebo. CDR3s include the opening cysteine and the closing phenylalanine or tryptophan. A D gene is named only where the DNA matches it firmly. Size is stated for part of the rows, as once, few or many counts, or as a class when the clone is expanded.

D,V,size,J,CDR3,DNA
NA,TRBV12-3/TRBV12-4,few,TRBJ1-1,CASSLDRLLAFF,TGTGCCAGCAGTCTAGACAGGCTATTGGCTTTCTTT
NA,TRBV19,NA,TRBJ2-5,CASQDRRGAETQYF,TGTGCCAGCCAGGACAGGAGGGGTGCAGAGACCCAGTACTTC
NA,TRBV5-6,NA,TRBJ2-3,CASSYGHWGGTSTDTQYF,TGTGCCAGCAGCTACGGTCACTGGGGCGGGACTAGCACAGATACGCAGTATTTT
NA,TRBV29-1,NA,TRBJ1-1,CSVVRTNTEAFF,TGCAGCGTTGTTCGGACGAACACTGAAGCTTTCTTT
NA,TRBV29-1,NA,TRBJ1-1,CSVESGLGTEAFF,TGCAGCGTTGAAAGCGGCTTAGGGACTGAAGCTTTCTTT
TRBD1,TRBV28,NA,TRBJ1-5,CASSQTGGLNQPQHF,TGTGCCAGCAGCCAAACAGGGGGCTTGAATCAGCCCCAGCATTTT
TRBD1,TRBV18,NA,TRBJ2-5,CASSPGQGSRETQYF,TGTGCCAGCTCACCGGGACAGGGGAGTAGGGAGACCCAGTACTTC
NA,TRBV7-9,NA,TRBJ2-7,CASSLELVVYEQYF,TGTGCCAGCAGCTTAGAGTTAGTCGTCTACGAGCAGTACTTC
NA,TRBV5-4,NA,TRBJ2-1,CASSLWQGLGGEQFF,TGTGCCAGCAGCTTGTGGCAGGGGCTTGGGGGTGAGCAGTTCTTC
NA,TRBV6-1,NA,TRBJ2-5,CASSEALLLQETQYF,TGTGCCAGCAGTGAAGCCCTCCTCCTCCAAGAGACCCAGTACTTC
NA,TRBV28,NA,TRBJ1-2,CASSAIGEPLYGYTF,TGTGCCAGCAGCGCTATAGGGGAACCACTCTATGGCTACACCTTC
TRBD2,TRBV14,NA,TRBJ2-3,CASSQVGPLAGADTQYF,TGTGCCAGCAGCCAAGTAGGGCCTCTAGCGGGGGCGGATACGCAGTATTTT
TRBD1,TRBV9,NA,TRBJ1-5,CASSAGTANQPQHF,TGTGCCAGCAGCGCCGGGACAGCCAATCAGCCCCAGCATTTT
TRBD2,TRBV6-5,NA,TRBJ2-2,CASKRLAGNTGELFF,TGTGCCAGCAAAAGACTAGCGGGGAACACCGGGGAGCTGTTTTTT
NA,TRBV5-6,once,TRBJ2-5,CASSYRPTGSQYF,TGTGCCAGCAGCTATCGTCCAACCGGGAGCCAGTACTTC
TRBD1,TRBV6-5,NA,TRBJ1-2,CASTGGVYGYTF,TGTGCCAGTACAGGGGGCGTCTATGGCTACACCTTC
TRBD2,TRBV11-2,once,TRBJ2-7,CASSSRAGEFEQYF,TGTGCCAGCAGCTCCAGGGCGGGGGAATTCGAGCAGTACTTC
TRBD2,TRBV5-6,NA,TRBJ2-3,CASSLRGGTDTQYF,TGTGCCAGCAGCTTGCGGGGGGGCACAGATACGCAGTATTTT
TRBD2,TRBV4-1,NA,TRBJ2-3,CASSQDGLAGGPGDTQYF,TGCGCCAGCAGCCAAGATGGGCTAGCGGGGGGGCCGGGAGATACGCAGTATTTT
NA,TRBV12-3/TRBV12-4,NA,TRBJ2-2,CASSLSGELFF,TGTGCCAGCAGTTTATCCGGGGAGCTGTTTTTT
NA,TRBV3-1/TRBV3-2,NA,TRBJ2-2,CASSQWTNTGELFF,TGTGCCAGCAGCCAGTGGACTAACACCGGGGAGCTGTTTTTT
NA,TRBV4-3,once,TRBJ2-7,CASSQDWASKAYEQYF,TGCGCCAGCAGCCAAGATTGGGCTAGTAAAGCCTACGAGCAGTACTTC
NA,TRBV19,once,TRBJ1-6,CASSIGTEYNSPLHF,TGTGCCAGTAGTATAGGGACGGAATATAATTCACCCCTCCACTTT
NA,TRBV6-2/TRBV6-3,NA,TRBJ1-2,CASSYGGLGYTF,TGTGCCAGCAGTTACGGGGGCCTCGGCTACACCTTC
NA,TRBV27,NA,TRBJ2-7,CASSLTVAYEQYF,TGTGCCAGCAGTTTAACGGTAGCCTACGAGCAGTACTTC
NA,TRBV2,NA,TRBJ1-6,CASSTTLLSSPLHF,TGTGCCAGCAGTACGACCCTCTTGAGTTCACCCCTCCACTTT
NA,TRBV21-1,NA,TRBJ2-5,CASSKVGGQGAGTSSTQYF,TGTGCCAGCAGCAAAGTAGGGGGACAGGGGGCAGGGACCTCCTCGACCCAGTACTTC